These T cell receptor beta chains were read from a single sample in a study of T cells after posttransplantation cyclophosphamide. Assay: immunoSEQ multiplex PCR; the TCRdb copy retains only in-frame clones and omits some. Seen here are 16,000 or so clones, around 91% observed once, and the top ten hold more than 0.45%. The sample was CD4+ T cells sorted from blood, taken after allogeneic stem cell transplant with posttransplant cyclophosphamide. The receptors come from a male patient in his sixties who received an allogeneic stem cell transplant from a related donor and was CMV-positive. The graft donor may have contributed some T cells. Both conserved end residues are part of each CDR3. D genes are given only for firm matches. Rows give clone size only sometimes, using once, few, many, or a class for an expanded clone.

d_gene: .; j_gene: TRBJ1-6; abundance: .; v_gene: TRBV2; CDR3aa: CASSDGDLSPLHF; CDR3nt: TGTGCCAGCAGTGACGGGGATTTATCACCCCTCCACTTT
d_gene: TRBD1; j_gene: TRBJ1-1; abundance: .; v_gene: TRBV4-1; CDR3aa: CASSQGGQGLNTEAFF; CDR3nt: TGCGCCAGCAGCCAAGGCGGACAGGGATTGAACACTGAAGCTTTCTTT
d_gene: .; j_gene: TRBJ1-4; abundance: .; v_gene: TRBV2; CDR3aa: CASSTDFHRGEKLFF; CDR3nt: TGTGCCAGCAGCACTGACTTCCATCGAGGTGAAAAACTGTTTTTT
d_gene: .; j_gene: TRBJ2-7; abundance: .; v_gene: TRBV27; CDR3aa: CASSLSTPAAGSRTSYEQYF; CDR3nt: TGTGCCAGCAGTTTATCTACCCCGGCGGCGGGCAGCCGAACTAGTTACGAGCAGTACTTC
d_gene: .; j_gene: TRBJ2-7; abundance: .; v_gene: TRBV11-1; CDR3aa: CASSPSSGRRYEQYF; CDR3nt: TGTGCCAGCAGCCCCTCCTCGGGGAGACGCTACGAGCAGTACTTC
d_gene: TRBD2; j_gene: TRBJ2-5; abundance: .; v_gene: TRBV25-1; CDR3aa: CASSGSGGALETQYF; CDR3nt: TGTGCCAGCAGTGGCAGCGGGGGGGCCTTAGAGACCCAGTACTTC
d_gene: .; j_gene: TRBJ1-3; abundance: .; v_gene: TRBV2; CDR3aa: CASSPEHASRYTIYF; CDR3nt: TGTGCCAGCAGCCCCGAACACGCTAGTCGGTACACCATATATTTT
d_gene: .; j_gene: TRBJ2-7; abundance: .; v_gene: TRBV5-1; CDR3aa: CASSLRPGSSYEQYF; CDR3nt: TGCGCCAGCAGCTTGCGTCCCGGGAGCTCCTACGAGCAGTACTTC
d_gene: .; j_gene: TRBJ1-5; abundance: few; v_gene: TRBV27; CDR3aa: CASSLNEKQPQHF; CDR3nt: TGTGCCAGCAGTTTAAACGAGAAACAGCCCCAGCATTTT
d_gene: TRBD2; j_gene: TRBJ2-3; abundance: .; v_gene: TRBV4-2; CDR3aa: CASSQQPGLAGGQSPGTQYF; CDR3nt: TGTGCCAGCAGCCAGCAGCCGGGACTAGCGGGGGGGCAAAGCCCAGGTACGCAGTATTTT
d_gene: .; j_gene: TRBJ2-1; abundance: .; v_gene: TRBV28; CDR3aa: CASSQGYEQFF; CDR3nt: TGTGCCAGCAGCCAGGGGTATGAGCAGTTCTTC
d_gene: TRBD1; j_gene: TRBJ1-1; abundance: .; v_gene: TRBV18; CDR3aa: CASSPQGQGTEAFF; CDR3nt: TGTGCCAGCTCACCACAAGGACAGGGCACTGAAGCTTTCTTT
d_gene: TRBD1; j_gene: TRBJ1-1; abundance: .; v_gene: TRBV30; CDR3aa: CAWSLLGQGATEAFF; CDR3nt: TGTGCCTGGAGTCTCCTGGGACAGGGGGCTACTGAAGCTTTCTTT
d_gene: TRBD1; j_gene: TRBJ2-1; abundance: .; v_gene: TRBV11-2; CDR3aa: CASSLDLQGYNEQFF; CDR3nt: TGTGCCAGCAGCTTAGATTTACAGGGGTACAATGAGCAGTTCTTC
d_gene: TRBD2; j_gene: TRBJ2-1; abundance: .; v_gene: TRBV7-6; CDR3aa: CASSLETLAGSYNEQFF; CDR3nt: TGTGCCAGCAGCTTAGAGACTCTAGCGGGATCTTACAATGAGCAGTTCTTC
d_gene: TRBD1; j_gene: TRBJ1-2; abundance: .; v_gene: TRBV19; CDR3aa: CASSHRGLGYTF; CDR3nt: TGTGCCAGTAGTCACAGGGGCTTGGGCTACACCTTC
d_gene: .; j_gene: TRBJ1-2; abundance: once; v_gene: TRBV28; CDR3aa: CASSPGQNLYGYTF; CDR3nt: TGTGCCAGCAGCCCCGGACAGAACCTCTATGGCTACACCTTC
d_gene: .; j_gene: TRBJ1-1; abundance: .; v_gene: TRBV7-2; CDR3aa: CASSLVGLAFF; CDR3nt: TGTGCCAGCAGCTTAGTGGGCCTGGCTTTCTTT
d_gene: .; j_gene: TRBJ2-3; abundance: once; v_gene: TRBV19; CDR3aa: CASEQTDTQYF; CDR3nt: TGTGCCAGTGAGCAAACAGATACGCAGTATTTT
d_gene: TRBD2; j_gene: TRBJ2-1; abundance: .; v_gene: TRBV6-1; CDR3aa: CASTLAGAGVNEQFF; CDR3nt: TGTGCCAGCACTCTAGCGGGGGCCGGGGTTAATGAGCAGTTCTTC
d_gene: .; j_gene: TRBJ2-7; abundance: .; v_gene: TRBV7-6; CDR3aa: CASSLGQPGIYEQYF; CDR3nt: TGTGCCAGCAGCTTAGGCCAACCGGGGATCTACGAGCAGTACTTC
d_gene: .; j_gene: TRBJ1-2; abundance: .; v_gene: TRBV7-2; CDR3aa: CASSLSQSTYGYTF; CDR3nt: TGTGCCAGCAGCTTGTCACAATCCACCTATGGCTACACCTTC
d_gene: .; j_gene: TRBJ1-4; abundance: .; v_gene: TRBV7-2; CDR3aa: CASSLEGEKLFF; CDR3nt: TGTGCCAGCAGCTTAGAGGGGGAAAAACTGTTTTTT
d_gene: .; j_gene: TRBJ1-4; abundance: .; v_gene: TRBV7-9; CDR3aa: CASSLGPERGEKLFF; CDR3nt: TGTGCCAGCAGCTTAGGCCCGGAACGGGGTGAAAAACTGTTTTTT
d_gene: .; j_gene: TRBJ1-2; abundance: few; v_gene: TRBV19; CDR3aa: CASSIDRGSAYGYTF; CDR3nt: TGTGCCAGTAGTATAGACAGGGGATCTGCCTATGGCTACACCTTC
d_gene: TRBD1; j_gene: TRBJ2-1; abundance: .; v_gene: TRBV4-2; CDR3aa: CASSQDRTGLYNEQFF; CDR3nt: TGTGCCAGCAGCCAAGATCGGACAGGGCTTTACAATGAGCAGTTCTTC
d_gene: .; j_gene: TRBJ1-3; abundance: .; v_gene: TRBV9; CDR3aa: CASSVGSLSGNTIYF; CDR3nt: TGTGCCAGCAGCGTCGGGTCGCTCTCTGGAAACACCATATATTTT
d_gene: .; j_gene: TRBJ2-3; abundance: .; v_gene: TRBV9; CDR3aa: CASTGENTDTQYF; CDR3nt: TGTGCCAGCACCGGGGAGAACACAGATACGCAGTATTTT
d_gene: .; j_gene: TRBJ2-2; abundance: .; v_gene: TRBV27; CDR3aa: CASSFFSTGELFF; CDR3nt: TGTGCCAGCAGTTTCTTCTCCACCGGGGAGCTGTTTTTT
d_gene: .; j_gene: TRBJ1-5; abundance: .; v_gene: TRBV19; CDR3aa: CASKGETSNQPQHF; CDR3nt: TGTGCCAGTAAGGGGGAGACGAGCAATCAGCCCCAGCATTTT
d_gene: .; j_gene: TRBJ2-1; abundance: .; v_gene: TRBV11-3; CDR3aa: CASSGKATGEQFF; CDR3nt: TGTGCCAGCAGCGGCAAGGCAACGGGTGAGCAGTTCTTC
d_gene: .; j_gene: TRBJ1-5; abundance: .; v_gene: TRBV4-3; CDR3aa: CASSQDKGNQPQHF; CDR3nt: TGCGCCAGCAGCCAAGATAAGGGGAATCAGCCCCAGCATTTT
d_gene: .; j_gene: TRBJ1-4; abundance: .; v_gene: TRBV21-1; CDR3aa: CASISVGRLGGDEKLFF; CDR3nt: TGTGCCAGCATCTCCGTGGGCCGCTTGGGAGGGGACGAAAAACTGTTTTTT
d_gene: TRBD2; j_gene: TRBJ2-1; abundance: .; v_gene: TRBV7-3; CDR3aa: CASSPRGSGYAEQFF; CDR3nt: TGTGCCAGCAGCCCCCGGGGTAGCGGGTATGCTGAGCAGTTCTTC
d_gene: TRBD2; j_gene: TRBJ2-1; abundance: .; v_gene: TRBV5-8; CDR3aa: CASSPGTSGSYNEQFF; CDR3nt: TGTGCCAGCAGCCCGGGGACTAGCGGCTCCTACAATGAGCAGTTCTTC
d_gene: .; j_gene: TRBJ2-3; abundance: .; v_gene: TRBV5-1; CDR3aa: CASSPGDTQYF; CDR3nt: TGCGCCAGCAGCCCAGGGGATACGCAGTATTTT
d_gene: TRBD1; j_gene: TRBJ1-2; abundance: .; v_gene: TRBV7-9; CDR3aa: CASSGSQGTLYGYTF; CDR3nt: TGTGCCAGCAGCGGGTCACAGGGGACGTTGTATGGCTACACCTTC
d_gene: .; j_gene: TRBJ1-1; abundance: .; v_gene: TRBV7-9; CDR3aa: CASSKDGGTEAFF; CDR3nt: TGTGCCAGCAGCAAGGACGGAGGGACTGAAGCTTTCTTT
d_gene: TRBD2; j_gene: TRBJ2-1; abundance: .; v_gene: TRBV7-6; CDR3aa: CASSLKSGGGSSYNEQFF; CDR3nt: TGTGCCAGCAGCTTAAAAAGTGGGGGGGGGAGCTCCTACAATGAGCAGTTCTTC
d_gene: .; j_gene: TRBJ2-3; abundance: once; v_gene: TRBV28; CDR3aa: CASSKNSGATDTQYF; CDR3nt: TGTGCCAGTTCAAAAAATAGCGGAGCAACAGATACGCAGTATTTT
d_gene: .; j_gene: TRBJ1-1; abundance: .; v_gene: TRBV30; CDR3aa: CASIGLINTEAFF; CDR3nt: TGTGCCTCTATCGGACTGATAAACACTGAAGCTTTCTTT
d_gene: TRBD2; j_gene: TRBJ2-1; abundance: .; v_gene: TRBV9; CDR3aa: CASSPRLAPYNEQFF; CDR3nt: TGTGCCAGCAGCCCCAGACTAGCGCCCTACAATGAGCAGTTCTTC
d_gene: TRBD1; j_gene: TRBJ2-6; abundance: .; v_gene: TRBV5-4; CDR3aa: CASRRTGDGANVLTF; CDR3nt: TGTGCCAGCAGAAGGACAGGGGATGGGGCCAACGTCCTGACTTTC
d_gene: .; j_gene: TRBJ2-3; abundance: .; v_gene: TRBV5-1; CDR3aa: CASRGGASTDTQYF; CDR3nt: TGCGCATCTCGTGGCGGCGCTAGCACAGATACGCAGTATTTT
d_gene: .; j_gene: TRBJ1-6; abundance: .; v_gene: TRBV12-5; CDR3aa: CASGLTDNSPLHF; CDR3nt: TGTGCTAGTGGTTTGACTGATAATTCCCCCCTCCACTTT
d_gene: TRBD2; j_gene: TRBJ2-2; abundance: .; v_gene: TRBV6-5; CDR3aa: CASSHGGFGSGELFF; CDR3nt: TGTGCCAGCAGCCACGGGGGGTTTGGTTCCGGGGAGCTGTTTTTT
d_gene: .; j_gene: TRBJ1-1; abundance: .; v_gene: TRBV7-9; CDR3aa: CASSGAWGAEAFF; CDR3nt: TGTGCCAGCAGCGGTGCCTGGGGGGCTGAAGCTTTCTTT
d_gene: .; j_gene: TRBJ1-1; abundance: .; v_gene: TRBV7-9; CDR3aa: CASSLRQGNTEAFF; CDR3nt: TGTGCCAGCAGCCTTCGGCAGGGGAACACTGAAGCTTTCTTT
d_gene: .; j_gene: TRBJ1-2; abundance: .; v_gene: TRBV7-2; CDR3aa: CASSLAGADYGYTF; CDR3nt: TGTGCCAGCAGCTTAGCAGGGGCGGACTATGGCTACACCTTC
d_gene: TRBD2; j_gene: TRBJ2-3; abundance: once; v_gene: TRBV19; CDR3aa: CASLGLAGADTQYF; CDR3nt: TGTGCCAGTTTGGGGCTAGCGGGGGCCGATACGCAGTATTTT
d_gene: .; j_gene: TRBJ1-6; abundance: .; v_gene: TRBV5-1; CDR3aa: CASSLDGGWNSPLHF; CDR3nt: TGCGCCAGCAGCTTGGATGGGGGCTGGAATTCACCCCTCCACTTT
d_gene: .; j_gene: TRBJ1-2; abundance: .; v_gene: TRBV18; CDR3aa: CASSGVGQLYGYTF; CDR3nt: TGTGCCAGCTCAGGGGTAGGACAGCTCTATGGCTACACCTTC
d_gene: TRBD2; j_gene: TRBJ2-1; abundance: .; v_gene: TRBV30; CDR3aa: CAWSHSRTSEDQFF; CDR3nt: TGTGCCTGGAGTCACTCCCGGACTAGCGAAGATCAGTTCTTC
d_gene: TRBD2; j_gene: TRBJ2-5; abundance: .; v_gene: TRBV19; CDR3aa: CASSISGGAGETQYF; CDR3nt: TGTGCCAGTAGTATAAGCGGGGGGGCCGGTGAGACCCAGTACTTC
d_gene: .; j_gene: TRBJ1-3; abundance: .; v_gene: TRBV7-8; CDR3aa: CASSRSELGSTIYF; CDR3nt: TGTGCCAGCAGCCGTTCGGAGCTTGGAAGCACCATATATTTT
d_gene: .; j_gene: TRBJ1-5; abundance: .; v_gene: TRBV7-2; CDR3aa: CASSQAGTTNQPQHF; CDR3nt: TGTGCCAGCAGCCAAGCCGGGACAACAAATCAGCCCCAGCATTTT
d_gene: .; j_gene: TRBJ2-1; abundance: .; v_gene: TRBV6-5; CDR3aa: CASTDRSSYNEQFF; CDR3nt: TGTGCCAGCACTGACAGGAGCTCCTACAATGAGCAGTTCTTC
d_gene: .; j_gene: TRBJ2-7; abundance: .; v_gene: TRBV6-1; CDR3aa: CASGSSYEQYF; CDR3nt: TGTGCCAGCGGTAGTTCCTACGAGCAGTACTTC
d_gene: TRBD2; j_gene: TRBJ2-3; abundance: .; v_gene: TRBV6-6; CDR3aa: CASSRASGASTDTQYF; CDR3nt: TGTGCCAGCAGTAGAGCGAGCGGGGCTAGCACAGATACGCAGTATTTT
d_gene: TRBD1; j_gene: TRBJ1-6; abundance: .; v_gene: TRBV27; CDR3aa: CASSLVAAGTVNSPLHF; CDR3nt: TGTGCCAGCAGTTTGGTCGCGGCTGGGACAGTAAATTCACCCCTCCACTTT